This TCR beta chain came from a study of identifying expanded T cells in peripheral blood. This CDR3 contains 13 residues. Deletions cut 1 base from V and 7 bases from J, with 10 bases between. Per germline, CDR1 MGHRA and CDR2 YSYEKL. The protocol was immunoSEQ multiplex PCR, while the TCRdb copy is restricted to in-frame clones and leaves out a portion. The sample contains 85,000 to 100,000 clones, approximately 88% of which appear only once. V is TRBV4-1 and J is TRBJ1-1, with D tentatively TRBD1 (5 bases). The receptor was derived from a person aged 18 to 75 in good health. The specimen was blood. The CDR3 loop reads CASSQAQGIEAFF. CDR3 nucleotide sequence: TGCGCCAGCAGCCAAGCCCAGGGAATTGAAGCTTTCTTT.